Below, 7 T cell receptor beta chains from the same sample are listed, as sequenced in a study of cytomegalovirus exposure and HLA in healthy donors listed by TCRdb under 2017. The library was produced with the immunoSEQ multiplex PCR assay. For the multiplex PCR, a mixture combining 60 forward primers for TCR Vbeta segments and 13 reverse primers for TCR Jbeta segments was used. The source is immuneACCESS, and TCRdb retained only in-frame sequences with V and J called. Part of the clones is not carried over; for the studies checked, unresolved V genes explain less than half of this, and the remainder is unexplained. The sample has around 140,000 clones on record, around 77% of them singletons. Jointly, the top ten make up 4.2% of the sample. Specimen: PBMCs. These receptors were obtained from a male donor in good health and CMV-seropositive.

The gene calls are TRBV5-4 and TRBJ2-7; D perhaps matches TRBD1 (7 bases). Trimming cost V 2 bases and J 5 bases, with 20 bases left between them. Germline V gene lookup returns CDR1 SGHNT and CDR2 YYREEE (reference sequence). The CDR3 has 16 amino acids. The CDR3 loop is CASSLGAPGGYNEQYF. The CDR3 bases are TGTGCCAGCAGCTTAGGGGCCCCAGGGGGGTACAACGAGCAGTACTTC.

The count of this clone is one. The CDR3 sequence is CASSQDPRGHFYEQYF. DNA of the CDR3: TGCGCCAGCAGCCAAGATCCCAGGGGGCATTTCTACGAGCAGTACTTC. V is TRBV4-1 and J is TRBJ2-7; 8 nucleotides line up with TRBD1. Trimming cost V 0 bases and J 3 bases; bases outside gene matches: 7. Germline V gene sequence: CDR1 MGHRA, CDR2 YSYEKL. The CDR3 is 16 residues long.

This chain uses TRBV13 with TRBJ2-3, with unresolved D. Germline CDR1 and CDR2: PRHDT and FYEKMQ (reference sequence). The CDR3 consists of 12 residues. V lost 3 bases and J 4 bases, leaving 5 bases between the germline ends. The CDR3 DNA reads TGTGCCAGCAGCTTTTCTCCAGATACGCAGTATTTT. Translation: CASSFSPDTQYF.

The chain uses TRBV13 and TRBJ1-1; D gene uncertain. The V gene lost 8 bases and the J gene lost 0 bases, with 10 bases spanning the gap. Germline CDR1 reads PRHDT; CDR2 reads FYEKMQ (reference sequence). The CDR3 is made up of 13 amino acids. The CDR3 DNA follows: TGTGCCAGCTCCGGGTCGGTGAACACTGAAGCTTTCTTT. It yields the protein CASSGSVNTEAFF. Combining the CDR3 with reference TRBV13 and TRBJ1-1 gives the whole variable domain AAGVIQSPRHLIKEKRETATLKCYPIPRHDTVYWYQQGPGQDPQFLISFYEKMQSDKGSIPDRFSAQQFSDYHSELNMSSLELGDSALYFCASSGSVNTEAFFGQGTRLTVV.

This chain links TRBV19 with TRBJ1-1; D unresolved. CDR1 is LNHDA and CDR2 is SQIVND in the germline V gene (reference sequence). The CDR3 extends over 12 amino acids. V was trimmed by 8 bases and J by 1 base, leaving 8 bases between them. The chain's CDR3 is CASDTQNTEAFF. CDR3 bases: TGTGCCAGTGACACTCAGAACACTGAAGCTTTCTTT.

This chain joins TRBV5-6 and TRBJ2-4, with a weak D call TRBD2 (5 bases). Trimming left V 0 bases short and J 0 bases short, with 13 bases between. The CDR3 is 17 amino acids. The V gene's germline CDR1 is SGHDT and CDR2 YYEEEE. The CDR3 is CASSLVGDGVAKNIQYF. The CDR3 DNA sequence: TGTGCCAGCAGCTTGGTCGGGGATGGGGTAGCCAAAAACATTCAGTACTTC.

This clone was counted once. This chain joins TRBV7-2 and TRBJ2-7; D is undetermined. The V and J ends lost 5 bases and 0 bases respectively, with 17 bases between them. Germline CDR1 SGHTA, CDR2 FQGNSA. The CDR3 totals 16 residues. Here the CDR3 DNA reads TGTGCCAGCAGCCGAACCACCGGGTCTACCTCCTACGAGCAGTACTTC. It translates to CASSRTTGSTSYEQYF.